Each of the 26 T cell receptor beta chains below was sequenced from the same sample in a study of blood T cell repertoires in COVID-19. Assay: immunoSEQ multiplex PCR; the TCRdb copy retains only in-frame clones and omits some. Among around 220,000 clones, approximately 84% were seen once, and the ten largest hold nearly 4.5%. The specimen was peripheral blood. These receptors all come from a man aged 50-60 years with acute or convalescent COVID-19.

This chain links TRBV6-6 with TRBJ1-1; no definite D call. Trimming removed 2 bases from V and 1 base from J, with 5 bases in between. This CDR3 comprises 13 residues. CDR1 and CDR2 (germline): MNHNY, SVGAGI (reference sequence). The CDR3 region has the DNA TGTGCCAGCAGTTACGACTCGAACACTGAAGCTTTCTTT. Translation gives CASSYDSNTEAFF.

CDR3 protein: CASSPSITNQPQHF. In DNA, the CDR3 is TGTGCCAGCAGCCCCAGTATCACGAATCAGCCCCAGCATTTT. The V call is TRBV7-2, the J call TRBJ1-5, with D hard to call. Trimming left V 5 bases short and J 4 bases short, with 12 bases between. Germline V gene sequence: CDR1 SGHTA, CDR2 FQGNSA. The length of the CDR3 is 14 residues.

The chain joins TRBV19 to TRBJ2-3; no definite D call. The CDR3 is 11 amino acids. Trimming removed 10 bases from V and 4 bases from J, with 9 bases in between. The V gene's germline CDR1 is LNHDA and CDR2 SQIVND (reference sequence). CDR3: CATRRADTQYF. CDR3 bases: TGTGCCACCCGACGGGCAGATACGCAGTATTTT.

The chain carries TRBV6-6 and TRBJ2-5, with 8 bases aligning to TRBD2. V was pared by 1 base and J by 1 base, with 2 bases of the junction left unmatched. There are 15 residues in the CDR3. From germline, CDR1 is MNHNY and CDR2 SVGAGI (reference sequence). CDR3 amino acids: CASSYWGLGQETQYF. As DNA, the CDR3 is TGTGCCAGCAGTTACTGGGGACTAGGCCAAGAGACCCAGTACTTC.

The V gene is TRBV6-6, the J gene TRBJ1-3; no definite D call. This CDR3 is built from 14 residues. Germline loops: CDR1 MNHNY, CDR2 SVGAGI (reference sequence). V dropped 5 bases and J dropped 0 bases, with 8 bases sitting between them. The CDR3 here is CASSPQLSGNTIYF. CDR3 nucleotide sequence: TGTGCCAGCAGTCCACAGCTCTCTGGAAACACCATATATTTT.

The chain employs TRBV11-2 and TRBJ1-5; TRBD1 agrees at 7 bases. With 1 base clipped from V and 7 bases from J, the junction kept 10 bases outside the gene matches. The CDR3 extends over 16 amino acids. Looked up from germline, CDR1 is SGHAT and CDR2 is FQNNGV. The CDR3 coding sequence is TGTGCCAGCAGCTTAGGTGCGGACAGGTTAGCCCAGCCCCAGCATTTT. Translation gives CASSLGADRLAQPQHF.

The chain carries TRBV3-1 (or the pseudogene TRBV3-2) and TRBJ2-1; TRBD2 agrees at 8 bases. The CDR3 is 16 residues long. Germline-derived CDR1 and CDR2 are LGHDT and YNNKEL (reference sequence). Trimming took 4 bases from V and 7 from J; bases not matched to a gene: 12. DNA for the CDR3: TGTGCCAGCAGCCTCCCGAGCGGCGGGGGGCTTAATGAGCAGTTCTTC. Protein product: CASSLPSGGGLNEQFF.

CDR3 protein: CAIRDRVDQPQHF. The CDR3 nucleotides read TGTGCCATCCGGGACAGGGTCGATCAGCCCCAGCATTTT. This rearrangement joins TRBV6-5 to TRBJ1-5; 9 positions match TRBD1. J was trimmed by 5 bases and V by 10 bases; bases with no gene match: 6. This CDR3 is 13 amino acids long. Germline CDR1 is MNHEY and CDR2 is SVGAGI.

The V and J genes are TRBV27 and TRBJ1-2, with D tentatively TRBD1 (5 bases). The CDR3 runs to 14 residues. V lost 3 bases and J lost 0, with 8 bases in between. Per the germline V gene, CDR1 is MNHEY and CDR2 is SMNVEV (reference sequence). This chain's CDR3 is CASSFAGANYGYTF. The CDR3 DNA follows: TGTGCCAGCAGTTTTGCGGGGGCTAACTATGGCTACACCTTC.

This chain uses TRBV30 with TRBJ2-7; weak D call: TRBD1 (6 bases). This CDR3 is 12 amino acids long. Germline CDR1 is GTSNPN and CDR2 is SVGIG (reference sequence). V was cut by 8 bases and J by 1 base, with 12 bases left in between. In DNA form, the CDR3 reads TGTGCCGCCCGGGACACATCCTACGAGCAGTACTTC. It codes for CAARDTSYEQYF.

The rearrangement joins TRBV5-1 to TRBJ1-2, with D perhaps TRBD1 (6 bases). The CDR3 covers 14 residues. Germline CDR1 SGHRS, CDR2 YFSETQ. With 4 bases removed from V and 8 bases from J, the gap between germline ends came to 18 bases. CDR3 sequence reads: CASSLGGPRGGYTF. The CDR3 bases are TGCGCCAGCAGCCTGGGGGGGCCTAGGGGCGGCTACACCTTC.

This clone was seen a few times. V is TRBV12-3 or TRBV12-4 and J is TRBJ2-7; D remains ambiguous. The CDR3 is made up of 13 amino acids. V lost 1 base, J lost 0 bases, and 4 bases lay in between. CDR3 DNA sequence: TGTGCCAGCAGTTTAGGGCACTCCTACGAGCAGTACTTC. Its translation is CASSLGHSYEQYF.

The chain is built from TRBV6-5 and TRBJ1-4, with 9 positions matching TRBD1. CDR3 length: 15 amino acids. CDR1 and CDR2 from the germline V gene are MNHEY and SVGAGI. Unmatched junction bases numbered 10, after V lost 6 bases and J lost 8 bases. The CDR3 DNA sequence: TGTGCCAGCAGCCGAAACAGGGGGCGCGGGGAAAAACTGTTTTTT. Translating it yields CASSRNRGRGEKLFF.

The V gene is TRBV29-1, the J gene TRBJ2-7, with 9 bases matching TRBD1. The V segment lost 5 bases and the J segment 5 bases; nucleotides outside the gene matches: 4. The CDR3 is made up of 12 amino acids. CDR1 SQVTM and CDR2 ANQGSEA come from the germline V gene. The CDR3 sequence: CSVRGQGNEQYF. CDR3 sequence (DNA): TGCAGCGTTAGGGGACAGGGAAACGAGCAGTACTTC.

This clone showed up just a few times. The V call is TRBV2, the J call TRBJ2-2; 8 nucleotides align to TRBD1. V gave up 3 bases and J gave up 7 bases; unmatched junction bases: 7. This CDR3 is 15 amino acids long. The germline V gene has CDR1 SNHLY and CDR2 FYNNEI. The CDR3 DNA reads as TGTGCCAGCAGTGACAAGTCAGGGGGCATCGGGGAGCTGTTTTTT. Translation gives CASSDKSGGIGELFF.

The V gene is TRBV10-3, the J gene TRBJ2-3, with 9 bases identical to TRBD1. Unmatched junction bases numbered 5, after V lost 4 bases and J lost 6 bases. The CDR3 loop spans 14 amino acids. Germline values: CDR1 ENHRY, CDR2 SYGVKD. CDR3 nucleotides: TGTGCCATCAGTGCGACAGGGGGGCAGGATACGCAGTATTTT. This sequence encodes CAISATGGQDTQYF.

The chain carries TRBV19 and TRBJ1-2, with TRBD1 identical over 8 bases. CDR1 and CDR2 from the germline V gene are LNHDA and SQIVND (reference sequence). The CDR3 spans 14 residues. The V segment lost 4 bases and the J segment 3 bases; nucleotides outside the gene matches: 4. The CDR3 DNA reads TGTGCCAGTAGTAACCAGGGGGCCGACTATGGCTACACCTTC. Residues: CASSNQGADYGYTF.

V is TRBV5-6 and J is TRBJ2-5; no definite D call. This CDR3 comprises 14 residues. Trimming took 0 bases from V and 4 from J, leaving 10 bases between them. Germline V gene lookup returns CDR1 SGHDT and CDR2 YYEEEE. This chain's CDR3 is CASSLERLVETQYF. In DNA form, the CDR3 reads TGTGCCAGCAGCTTGGAGCGATTGGTAGAGACCCAGTACTTC.

In nucleotides, the CDR3 is TGTGCCAGCAGGAAAGGGGGCGCTACCTATGGCTACACCTTC. Its protein product is CASRKGGATYGYTF. The V call is TRBV9, the J call TRBJ1-2; 7 nucleotides agree with TRBD1. The CDR3 loop spans 14 amino acids. V dropped 5 bases and J dropped 4; count of bases not matched to a gene: 8. Germline CDR1 reads SGDLS; CDR2 reads YYNGEE.

The rearrangement uses TRBV11-2 and TRBJ1-2; 11 bases agree with TRBD1. With 3 bases clipped from V and 4 bases from J, the junction kept 1 base outside the gene matches. Germline V lookup: CDR1 SGHAT, CDR2 FQNNGV. This CDR3 is 14 amino acids long. The CDR3 region has the DNA TGTGCCAGCAGCTTGGACAGGGGGCCCTATGGCTACACCTTC. It specifies CASSLDRGPYGYTF. The whole variable domain, filled in from reference TRBV11-2 and TRBJ1-2, reads EAGVAQSPRYKIIEKRQSVAFWCNPISGHATLYWYQQILGQGPKLLIQFQNNGVVDDSQLPKDRFSAERLKGVDSTLKIQPAKLEDSAVYLCASSLDRGPYGYTFGSGTRLTVV.

The chain recombines TRBV19 with TRBJ2-5, with D possibly matching TRBD2 (5 bases). There are 14 residues in the CDR3. Per the germline V gene, CDR1 is LNHDA and CDR2 is SQIVND (reference sequence). The V end was cut by 3 bases, the J end by 2 bases, with 10 bases between. The CDR3 coding sequence is TGTGCCAGTAGTATCCGGGGTCTACAAGAGACCCAGTACTTC. Translating it yields CASSIRGLQETQYF.

This clone was recorded once. The chain employs TRBV5-1 and TRBJ2-7; 8 bases line up with TRBD1. This CDR3 region has 15 residues. Germline V gives CDR1 SGHRS, CDR2 YFSETQ. V gave up 2 bases and J gave up 2 bases; unmatched junction bases: 6. CDR3 sequence (DNA): TGCGCCAGCAGCTTAGGGACAGGTGATACCTACGAGCAGTACTTC. It encodes CASSLGTGDTYEQYF.

The J gene is TRBJ1-3, the V gene TRBV6-5; D is possibly TRBD1 (6 bases). Germline V lookup: CDR1 MNHEY, CDR2 SVGAGI. CDR3 length: 15 amino acids. V lost 5 bases, J lost 0 bases, and 11 bases lay in between. Written as DNA, the CDR3 is TGTGCCAGCAGTCTCCAGGGGCACTCTGGAAACACCATATATTTT. This gives the protein CASSLQGHSGNTIYF.

The chain links TRBV27 to TRBJ1-6; D gene unclear. Deletions cut 3 bases from V and 6 bases from J, with 9 bases between. Germline V gives CDR1 MNHEY, CDR2 SMNVEV (reference sequence). The CDR3 runs to 14 residues. Here the CDR3 reads CASSFHSLNSPLHF. The CDR3 coding sequence is TGTGCCAGCAGTTTTCACAGTCTTAATTCACCCCTCCACTTT.

J is TRBJ1-2 and V is TRBV27; possibly TRBD1 for D (6 bases). The V gene lost 3 bases and the J gene lost 8 bases, with 10 bases spanning the gap. This CDR3 comprises 12 residues. Per germline, CDR1 MNHEY and CDR2 SMNVEV (reference sequence). The CDR3 region has the DNA TGTGCCAGCAGTTTTAGGGGGAAAGGCTACACCTTC. It specifies CASSFRGKGYTF.

The chain is built from TRBV6-5 and TRBJ1-4; D ambiguous. The length of the CDR3 is 16 residues. V shed 0 bases and J shed 7 bases, with 15 bases lying between them. Looked up from germline, CDR1 is MNHEY and CDR2 is SVGAGI. The CDR3 DNA reads as TGTGCCAGCAGTTACTCCATGAGTTCCATGATTGAAAAACTGTTTTTT. Translating it yields CASSYSMSSMIEKLFF.